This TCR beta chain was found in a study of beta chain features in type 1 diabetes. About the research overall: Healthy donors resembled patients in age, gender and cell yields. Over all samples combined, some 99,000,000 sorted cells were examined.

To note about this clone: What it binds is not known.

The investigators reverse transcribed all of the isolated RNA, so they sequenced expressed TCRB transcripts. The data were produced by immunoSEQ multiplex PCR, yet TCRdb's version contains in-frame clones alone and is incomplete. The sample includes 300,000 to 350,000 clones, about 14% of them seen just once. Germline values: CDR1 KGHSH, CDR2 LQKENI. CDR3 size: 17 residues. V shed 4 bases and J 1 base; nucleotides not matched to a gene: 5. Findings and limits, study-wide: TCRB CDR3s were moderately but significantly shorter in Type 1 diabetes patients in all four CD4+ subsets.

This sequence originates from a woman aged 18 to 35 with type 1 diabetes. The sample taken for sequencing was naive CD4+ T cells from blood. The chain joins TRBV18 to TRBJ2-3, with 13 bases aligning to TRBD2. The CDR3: CASSHGTSGTGTDTQYF. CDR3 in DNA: TGTGCCAGCTCACACGGGACTAGCGGGACCGGCACAGATACGCAGTATTTT.